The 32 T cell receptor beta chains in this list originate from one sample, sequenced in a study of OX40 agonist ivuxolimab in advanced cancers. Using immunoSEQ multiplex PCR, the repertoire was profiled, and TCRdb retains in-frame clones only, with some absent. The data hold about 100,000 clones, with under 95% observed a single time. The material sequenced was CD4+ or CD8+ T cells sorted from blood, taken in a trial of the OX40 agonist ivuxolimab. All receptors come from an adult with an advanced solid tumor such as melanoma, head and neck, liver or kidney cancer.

The DNA for the CDR3 is TGTGCCAGCAGTTACGGGGGGGTTTCGAACACTGAAGCTTTCTTT. Protein: CASSYGGVSNTEAFF. The chain carries TRBV6-5 and TRBJ1-1, with a tentative D call TRBD1 (5 bases). From germline, CDR1 is MNHEY and CDR2 SVGAGI. The CDR3 spans 15 residues. Deletions cut 2 bases from V and 1 base from J, with 11 bases between.

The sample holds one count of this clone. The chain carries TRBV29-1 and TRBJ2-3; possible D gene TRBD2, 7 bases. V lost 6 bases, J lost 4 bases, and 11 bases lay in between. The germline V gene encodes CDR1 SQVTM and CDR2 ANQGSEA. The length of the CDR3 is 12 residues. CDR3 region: CSVEGGADTQYF. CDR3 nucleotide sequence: TGCAGCGTCGAGGGGGGGGCAGATACGCAGTATTTT.

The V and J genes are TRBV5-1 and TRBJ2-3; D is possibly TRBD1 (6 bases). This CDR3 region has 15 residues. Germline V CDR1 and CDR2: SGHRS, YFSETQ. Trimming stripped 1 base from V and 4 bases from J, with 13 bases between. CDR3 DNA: TGCGCCAGCAGCTTGAACCCAGGGGCGGCAGATACGCAGTATTTT. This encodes CASSLNPGAADTQYF.

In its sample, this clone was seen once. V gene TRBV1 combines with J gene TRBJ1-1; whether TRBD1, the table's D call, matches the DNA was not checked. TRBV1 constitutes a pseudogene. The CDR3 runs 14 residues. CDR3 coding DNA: TGCACCATCTCGGACAATCACTTAAACACTGAAGCTTTCTTT. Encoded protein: CTISDNHLNTEAFF.

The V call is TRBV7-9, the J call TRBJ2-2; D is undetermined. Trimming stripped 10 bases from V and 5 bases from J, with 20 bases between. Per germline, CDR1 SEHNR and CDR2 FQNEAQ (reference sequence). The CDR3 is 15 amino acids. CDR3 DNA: TGTGCCAACCCCCGGGCAGTCGAGTCGACCGGGGAGCTGTTTTTT. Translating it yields CANPRAVESTGELFF.

The CDR3 DNA is TGTGCCAGCTCACCACAAGCGCCTGGGGCCAACGTCCTGACTTTC. It encodes CASSPQAPGANVLTF. The chain uses TRBV18 and TRBJ2-6; the D is unclear. This CDR3 has 15 residues. With 1 base removed from V and 2 bases from J, the gap between germline ends came to 6 bases. The germline CDR1 and CDR2 sequences are KGHSH and LQKENI.

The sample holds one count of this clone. CDR3 in DNA: TGTGCCGCACGGGACAGAAACAATCAGCCCCAGCATTTT. Residues: CAARDRNNQPQHF. The chain combines TRBV28 with TRBJ1-5; TRBD1 matches 7 bases. CDR1 and CDR2 (germline): MDHEN, SYDVKM. This CDR3 spans 13 amino acids. V lost 11 bases and J lost 3; bases outside the gene matches: 7.

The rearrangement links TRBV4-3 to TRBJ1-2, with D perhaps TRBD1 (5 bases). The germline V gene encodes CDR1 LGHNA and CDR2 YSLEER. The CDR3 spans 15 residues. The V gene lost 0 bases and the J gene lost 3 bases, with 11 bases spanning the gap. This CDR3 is CASSQDFRGYYGYTF. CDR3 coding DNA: TGCGCCAGCAGCCAAGATTTTCGGGGGTACTATGGCTACACCTTC.

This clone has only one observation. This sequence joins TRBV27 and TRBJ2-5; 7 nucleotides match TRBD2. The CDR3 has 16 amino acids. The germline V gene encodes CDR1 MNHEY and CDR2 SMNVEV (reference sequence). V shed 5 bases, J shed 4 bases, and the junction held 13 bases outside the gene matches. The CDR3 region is CASSPLSGRGTETQYF. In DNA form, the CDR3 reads TGTGCCAGCAGTCCCCTTTCGGGGCGGGGGACAGAGACCCAGTACTTC.

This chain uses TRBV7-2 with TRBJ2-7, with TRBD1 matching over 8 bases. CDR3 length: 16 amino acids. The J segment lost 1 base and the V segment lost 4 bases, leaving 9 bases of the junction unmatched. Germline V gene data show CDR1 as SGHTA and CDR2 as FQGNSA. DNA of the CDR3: TGTGCCAGCAGCTCGGTCGGGACAGGCCCGTCCTACGAGCAGTACTTC. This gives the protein CASSSVGTGPSYEQYF. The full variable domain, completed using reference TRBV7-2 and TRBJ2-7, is GAGVSQSPSNKVTEKGKDVELRCDPISGHTALYWYRQSLGQGLEFLIYFQGNSAPDKSGLPSDRFSAERTGGSVSTLTIQRTQQEDSAVYLCASSSVGTGPSYEQYFGPGTRLTVT.

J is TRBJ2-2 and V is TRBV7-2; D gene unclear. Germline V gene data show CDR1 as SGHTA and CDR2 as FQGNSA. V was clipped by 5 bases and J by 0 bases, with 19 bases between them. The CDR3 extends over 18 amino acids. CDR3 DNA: TGTGCCAGCAGCCCCTTAAGTATCCTGCTCACGAACACCGGGGAGCTGTTTTTT. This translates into CASSPLSILLTNTGELFF.

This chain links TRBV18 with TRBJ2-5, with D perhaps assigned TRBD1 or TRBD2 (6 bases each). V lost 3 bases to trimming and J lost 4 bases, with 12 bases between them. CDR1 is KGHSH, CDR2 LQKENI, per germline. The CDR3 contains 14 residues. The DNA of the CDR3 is TGTGCCAGCTCACCTACAGGGAGGTTAGAGACCCAGTACTTC. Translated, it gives CASSPTGRLETQYF.

CDR3 coding DNA: TGCGCCAGCAGCCATTTTAGTGGTGGGGGCGCCCCTGAAGCTTTCTTT. This encodes CASSHFSGGGAPEAFF. V usage is TRBV4-3 and J usage is TRBJ1-1; a weak D match, TRBD1 (6 bases). Germline V gene sequence: CDR1 LGHNA, CDR2 YSLEER. The CDR3 totals 16 residues. V gave up 3 bases and J gave up 6 bases, with 20 bases separating them.

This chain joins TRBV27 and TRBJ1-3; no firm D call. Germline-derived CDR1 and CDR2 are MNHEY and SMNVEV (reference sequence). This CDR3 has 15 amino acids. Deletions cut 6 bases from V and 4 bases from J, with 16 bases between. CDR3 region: CASSFMSGPGNTIYF. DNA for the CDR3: TGTGCCAGCAGCTTTATGTCGGGTCCCGGAAACACCATATATTTT.

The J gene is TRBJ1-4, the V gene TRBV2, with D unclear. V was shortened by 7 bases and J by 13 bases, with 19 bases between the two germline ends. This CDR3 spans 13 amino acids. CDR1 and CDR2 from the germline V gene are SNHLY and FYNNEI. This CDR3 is CASTSDVPKRLFF. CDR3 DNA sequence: TGTGCCAGCACATCCGACGTTCCGAAGAGACTGTTTTTT. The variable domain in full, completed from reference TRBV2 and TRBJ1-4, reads EPEVTQTPSHQVTQMGQEVILRCVPISNHLYFYWYRQILGQKVEFLVSFYNNEISEKSEIFDDQFSVERPDGSNFTLKIRSTKLEDSAMYFCASTSDVPKRLFFGSGTQLSVL.

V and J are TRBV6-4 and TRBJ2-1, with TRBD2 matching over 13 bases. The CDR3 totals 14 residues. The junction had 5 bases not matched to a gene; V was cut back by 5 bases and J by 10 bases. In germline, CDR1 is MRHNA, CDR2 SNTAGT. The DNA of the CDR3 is TGTGCCAGCAGTATTAGGGGACTAGCGGGAGAGCAGTTCTTC. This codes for CASSIRGLAGEQFF.

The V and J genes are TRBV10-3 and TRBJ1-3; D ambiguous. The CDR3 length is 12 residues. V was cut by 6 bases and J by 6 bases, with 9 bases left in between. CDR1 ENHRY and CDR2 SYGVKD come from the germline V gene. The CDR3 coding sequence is TGTGCCATCAGGACGAGGGAAAACACCATATATTTT. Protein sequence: CAIRTRENTIYF.

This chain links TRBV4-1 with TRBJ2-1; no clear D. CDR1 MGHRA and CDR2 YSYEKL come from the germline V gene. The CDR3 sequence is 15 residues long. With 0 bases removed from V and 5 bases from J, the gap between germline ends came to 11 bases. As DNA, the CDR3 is TGCGCCAGCAGCCAAGACATTTTAAGCCACAATGAGCAGTTCTTC. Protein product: CASSQDILSHNEQFF.

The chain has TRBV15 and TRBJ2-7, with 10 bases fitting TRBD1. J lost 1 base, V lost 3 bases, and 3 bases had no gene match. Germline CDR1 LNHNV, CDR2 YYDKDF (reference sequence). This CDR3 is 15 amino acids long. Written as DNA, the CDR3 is TGTGCCACCAGCAGGGGACAGGGGCTATCCTACGAGCAGTACTTC. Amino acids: CATSRGQGLSYEQYF.

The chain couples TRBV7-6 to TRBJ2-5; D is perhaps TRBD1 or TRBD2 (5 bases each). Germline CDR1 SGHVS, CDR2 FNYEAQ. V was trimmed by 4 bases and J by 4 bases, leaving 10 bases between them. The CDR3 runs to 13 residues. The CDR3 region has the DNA TGTGCCAGCAGCTCGTGGGGGACAGAGACCCAGTACTTC. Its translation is CASSSWGTETQYF.

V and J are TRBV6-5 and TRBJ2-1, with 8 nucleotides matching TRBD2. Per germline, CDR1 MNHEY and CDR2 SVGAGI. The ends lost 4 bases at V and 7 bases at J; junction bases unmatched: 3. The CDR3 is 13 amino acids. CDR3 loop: CASSLAGWNEQFF. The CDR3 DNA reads TGTGCCAGCAGTTTAGCGGGGTGGAATGAGCAGTTCTTC.

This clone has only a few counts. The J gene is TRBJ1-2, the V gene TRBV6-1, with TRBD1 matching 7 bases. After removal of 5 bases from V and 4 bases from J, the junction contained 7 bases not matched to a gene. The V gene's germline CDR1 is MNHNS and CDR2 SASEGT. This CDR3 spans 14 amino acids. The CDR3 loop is CASSLRGDSYGYTF. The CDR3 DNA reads TGTGCCAGCAGTCTACGCGGGGACAGCTATGGCTACACCTTC.

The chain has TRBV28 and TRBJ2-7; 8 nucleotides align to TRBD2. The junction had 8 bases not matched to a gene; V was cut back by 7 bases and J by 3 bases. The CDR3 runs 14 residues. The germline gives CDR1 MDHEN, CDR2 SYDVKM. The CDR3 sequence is CASIEAGGIYEQYF. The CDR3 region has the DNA TGTGCCAGCATAGAGGCGGGGGGAATCTACGAGCAGTACTTC.

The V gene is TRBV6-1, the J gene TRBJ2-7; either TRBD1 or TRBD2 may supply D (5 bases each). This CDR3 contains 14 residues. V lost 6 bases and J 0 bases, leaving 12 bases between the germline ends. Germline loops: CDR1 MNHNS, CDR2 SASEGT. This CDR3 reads CASRRDGASYEQYF. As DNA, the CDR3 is TGTGCCAGCAGAAGAGACGGGGCCTCCTACGAGCAGTACTTC.

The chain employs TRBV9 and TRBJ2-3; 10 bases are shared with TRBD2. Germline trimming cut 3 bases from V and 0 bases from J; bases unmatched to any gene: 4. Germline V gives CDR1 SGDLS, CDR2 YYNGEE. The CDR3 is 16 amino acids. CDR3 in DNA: TGTGCCAGCAGCGGAGGACTAGCGGCTAGCACAGATACGCAGTATTTT. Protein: CASSGGLAASTDTQYF.

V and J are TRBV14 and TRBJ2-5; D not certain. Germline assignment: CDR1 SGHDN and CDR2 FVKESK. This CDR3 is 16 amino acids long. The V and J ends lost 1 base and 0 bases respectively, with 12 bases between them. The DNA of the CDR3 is TGTGCCAGCAGCCAAGCTTTGTCGTACGACCAAGAGACCCAGTACTTC. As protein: CASSQALSYDQETQYF.

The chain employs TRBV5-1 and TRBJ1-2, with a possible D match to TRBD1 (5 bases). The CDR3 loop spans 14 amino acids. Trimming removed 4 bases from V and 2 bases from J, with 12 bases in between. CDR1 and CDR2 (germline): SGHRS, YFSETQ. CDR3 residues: CASSAGLLNYGYTF. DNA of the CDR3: TGCGCCAGCAGCGCGGGACTCTTGAACTATGGCTACACCTTC.

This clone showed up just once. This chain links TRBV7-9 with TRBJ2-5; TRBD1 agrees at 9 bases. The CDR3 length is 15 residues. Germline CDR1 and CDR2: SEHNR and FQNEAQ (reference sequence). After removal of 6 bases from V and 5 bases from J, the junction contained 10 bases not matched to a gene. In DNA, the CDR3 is TGTGCCAGCAGTTCTGGCGGGACAGGGTTGGAGACCCAGTACTTC. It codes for CASSSGGTGLETQYF.

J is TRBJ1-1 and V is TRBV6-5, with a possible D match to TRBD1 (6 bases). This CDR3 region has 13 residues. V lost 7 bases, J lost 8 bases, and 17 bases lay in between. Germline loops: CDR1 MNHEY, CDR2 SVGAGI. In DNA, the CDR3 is TGTGCCAGCACACAAATGGGGGCAACCGAAGCTTTCTTT. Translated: CASTQMGATEAFF.

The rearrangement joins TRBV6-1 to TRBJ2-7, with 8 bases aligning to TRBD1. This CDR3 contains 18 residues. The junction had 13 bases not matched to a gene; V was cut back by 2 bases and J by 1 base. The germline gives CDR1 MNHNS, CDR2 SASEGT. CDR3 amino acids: CASSERAGGPFGSYEQYF. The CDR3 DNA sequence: TGTGCCAGCAGTGAAAGGGCAGGGGGCCCGTTCGGTTCCTACGAGCAGTACTTC.

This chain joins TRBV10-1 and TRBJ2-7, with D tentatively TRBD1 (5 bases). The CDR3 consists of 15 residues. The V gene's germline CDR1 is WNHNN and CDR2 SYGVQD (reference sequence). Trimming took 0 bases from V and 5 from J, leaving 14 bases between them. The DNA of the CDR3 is TGCGCCAGCAGTGAGTCGATTGTAGGGGTACACGAGCAGTACTTC. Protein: CASSESIVGVHEQYF.

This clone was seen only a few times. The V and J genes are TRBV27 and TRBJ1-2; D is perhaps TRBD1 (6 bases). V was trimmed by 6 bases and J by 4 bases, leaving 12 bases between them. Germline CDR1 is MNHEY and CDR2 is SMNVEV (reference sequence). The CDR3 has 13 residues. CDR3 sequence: CASSLRGSYGYTF. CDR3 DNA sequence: TGTGCCAGCAGCCTAAGGGGGAGCTATGGCTACACCTTC.